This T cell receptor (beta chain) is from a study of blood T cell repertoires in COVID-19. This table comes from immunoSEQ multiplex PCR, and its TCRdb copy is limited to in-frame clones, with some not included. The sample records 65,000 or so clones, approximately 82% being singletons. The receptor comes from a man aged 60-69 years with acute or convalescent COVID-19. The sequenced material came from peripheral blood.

The CDR3 is CASSFGTSGSTQYF. CDR3 nucleotides: TGTGCCAGCAGTTTCGGGACTAGCGGGAGTACCCAGTACTTC. The rearrangement uses TRBV6-2 or TRBV6-3 and TRBJ2-5; 14 bases align to TRBD2. Per germline, CDR1 MNHEY and CDR2 SVGEGT. V was pared by 4 bases and J by 8 bases, with 3 bases of the junction left unmatched. CDR3 length: 14 residues.